This TCR beta chain appears in the sequencing data of a study of radiation and T cells in renal cell carcinoma. Profiled with immunoSEQ multiplex PCR; TCRdb holds only in-frame clones, not every one. Among about 150,000 clones listed, around nine tenths were seen once. Looked up from germline, CDR1 is SGHVS and CDR2 is FQNEAQ. The CDR3 covers 11 residues. The V and J ends lost 2 bases and 12 bases respectively, with 7 bases between them. Time point noted: baseline pretreatment blood. The treatment is: 15 Gy SBRT to primary tumor, nephrectomy 4 weeks later. The chain links TRBV7-8 to TRBJ1-4; no definite D call. Sequenced here: blood, sampled from a patient whose treatment included radiotherapy and nephrectomy. The origin of this receptor is a woman between 45 and 60 years old with renal cell carcinoma. The CDR3 spells CASSLHAELFF. The CDR3 DNA reads as TGTGCCAGCAGCTTACATGCGGAACTGTTTTTT.